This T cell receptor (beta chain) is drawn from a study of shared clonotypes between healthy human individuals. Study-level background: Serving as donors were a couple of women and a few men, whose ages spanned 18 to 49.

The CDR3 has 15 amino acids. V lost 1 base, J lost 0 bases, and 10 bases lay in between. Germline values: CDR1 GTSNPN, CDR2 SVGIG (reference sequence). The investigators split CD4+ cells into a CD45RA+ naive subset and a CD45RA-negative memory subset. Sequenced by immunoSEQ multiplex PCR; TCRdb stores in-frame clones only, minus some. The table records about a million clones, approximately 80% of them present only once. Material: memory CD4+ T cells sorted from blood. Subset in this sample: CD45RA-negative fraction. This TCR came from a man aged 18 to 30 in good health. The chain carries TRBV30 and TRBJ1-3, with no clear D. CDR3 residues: CAWSGFQSSGNTIYF. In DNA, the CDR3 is TGTGCCTGGAGTGGATTCCAGAGCTCTGGAAACACCATATATTTT.